The 27 T cell receptor beta chains listed next were all sequenced from one sample in a study of CD8 T cells in Susac syndrome. RNA amounts of about 0.5 to 1 ug underwent reverse transcription with random hexamers. Using its own MiXCR run on the immunoSEQ multiplex PCR reads, TCRdb lists one record per CDR3 protein. Seen here are some 160,000 distinct CDR3 sequences, more than 90% observed once, and the top ten hold over 0.075%. Specimen: CD4+ T cells from PBMCs. The receptors stem from a human donor with Susac syndrome.

Here the CDR3 reads CASSEAMVPGTQYF. DNA for the CDR3: TGTGCCAGCAGTGAAGCGATGGTACCAGGGACCCAGTACTTC. The chain links TRBV6-1 to TRBJ2-5; D remains ambiguous. V was cut by 0 bases and J by 7 bases, with 12 bases left in between. CDR1 and CDR2 from the germline V gene are MNHNS and SASEGT. The CDR3 runs to 14 residues.

This clonotype was counted once. This chain links TRBV2 with TRBJ1-2; D not resolved. Looked up from germline, CDR1 is SNHLY and CDR2 is FYNNEI. The CDR3 totals 13 residues. Trimming took 4 bases from V and 4 from J, leaving 10 bases between them. The CDR3 spells CASSADVIYGYTF. DNA for the CDR3: TGTGCCAGCAGTGCCGACGTCATCTATGGCTACACCTTC.

This chain links TRBV12-3 or TRBV12-4 with TRBJ2-7; 9 bases match TRBD2. This CDR3 spans 15 amino acids. Unmatched junction bases numbered 15, after V lost 6 bases and J lost 9 bases. The CDR3 protein is CASRPPGLASLGQYF. CDR3 bases: TGTGCCAGCAGACCTCCGGGACTAGCTAGTCTGGGGCAGTACTTC.

The chain employs TRBV28 and TRBJ2-2, with a weak D call TRBD2 (6 bases). CDR3 length: 17 amino acids. With 3 bases removed from V and 4 bases from J, the gap between germline ends came to 18 bases. Per germline, CDR1 MDHEN and CDR2 SYDVKM. CDR3 nucleotides: TGTGCCAGCAGTTTTCCGACCGGGACTCCCCGCACCGGGGAGCTGTTTTTT. Its protein is CASSFPTGTPRTGELFF.

The rearrangement uses TRBV20-1 and TRBJ1-1; D is unclear. There are 11 residues in the CDR3. The germline gives CDR1 DFQATT, CDR2 SNEGSKA (reference sequence). The ends were cut back, 6 bases at V and 3 bases at J, with 8 bases in the middle. This chain's CDR3 is CSASRDTEAFF. The DNA of the CDR3 is TGCAGTGCCTCACGGGACACTGAAGCTTTCTTT.

The chain employs TRBV2 and TRBJ2-7; 8 positions match TRBD2. The CDR3 contains 12 residues. V shed 6 bases, J shed 5 bases, and the junction held 3 bases outside the gene matches. Germline V gene sequence: CDR1 SNHLY, CDR2 FYNNEI. Here the CDR3 DNA reads TGTGCCAGCAGAGGACTAGCAGACGAGCAGTACTTC. Encoded protein: CASRGLADEQYF.

The chain couples TRBV11-2 to TRBJ2-3, with 8 bases lining up with TRBD2. The J segment lost 0 bases and the V segment lost 3 bases, leaving 8 bases of the junction unmatched. Germline V gene data show CDR1 as SGHAT and CDR2 as FQNNGV. The CDR3 runs to 17 residues. The CDR3 DNA is TGTGCCAGCAGCTTTGGTCGCGGGGGGACTAGCACAGATACGCAGTATTTT. It specifies CASSFGRGGTSTDTQYF.

The chain joins TRBV20-1 to TRBJ2-1; 8 bases line up with TRBD1. This CDR3 has 15 residues. V lost 3 bases to trimming and J lost 6 bases; unmatched junction nucleotides: 10. Per germline, CDR1 DFQATT and CDR2 SNEGSKA (reference sequence). In DNA form, the CDR3 reads TGCAGTGCTAGGGACAGGGTTGTCCCCCTCAATGAGCAGTTCTTC. Amino acid sequence: CSARDRVVPLNEQFF.

The V call is TRBV19, the J call TRBJ2-3; maybe TRBD2 (5 bases). CDR3 length equals 15 residues. Germline V gene sequence: CDR1 LNHDA, CDR2 SQIVND (reference sequence). The V and J ends lost 3 bases and 6 bases respectively, with 16 bases between them. The CDR3 loop is CASSMARAPGDTQYF. DNA of the CDR3: TGTGCCAGTAGTATGGCCCGGGCACCGGGGGATACGCAGTATTTT.

The chain employs TRBV20-1 and TRBJ1-5; the D gene is possibly TRBD1 (5 bases). V shed 6 bases and J shed 7 bases, with 19 bases lying between them. Germline CDR1 is DFQATT and CDR2 is SNEGSKA (reference sequence). The CDR3 is 14 residues long. CDR3 sequence: CSAAPRGDGQPQHF. DNA of the CDR3: TGCAGTGCCGCCCCCCGGGGCGATGGGCAGCCCCAGCATTTT.

This clonotype occurred once. The chain joins TRBV29-1 to TRBJ2-7; possible D gene TRBD2, 5 bases. CDR3 length: 13 residues. Germline V CDR1 and CDR2: SQVTM, ANQGSEA. The V end was cut by 2 bases, the J end by 2 bases, with 10 bases between. The CDR3 loop is CSVEYGKTYEQYF. In DNA form, the CDR3 reads TGCAGCGTTGAATACGGGAAGACCTACGAGCAGTACTTC.

This chain connects TRBV20-1 to TRBJ2-4, with 10 positions matching TRBD1. Germline V gives CDR1 DFQATT, CDR2 SNEGSKA (reference sequence). The CDR3 loop spans 14 amino acids. After removal of 4 bases from V and 7 bases from J, the junction contained 7 bases not matched to a gene. The CDR3 loop reads CSANRQGAWNIQYF. The CDR3 DNA reads TGCAGTGCTAACAGACAGGGGGCGTGGAACATTCAGTACTTC.

In DNA, the CDR3 is TGCAGTGCTAGAGGGATGGTAGCGGGACTAAATGAGCAGTTCTTC. This codes for CSARGMVAGLNEQFF. The chain joins TRBV20-1 to TRBJ2-1, with 8 positions matching TRBD2. The CDR3 sequence is 15 residues long. The V gene's germline CDR1 is DFQATT and CDR2 SNEGSKA (reference sequence). The trim removed 1 base at V and 7 bases at J, leaving 9 bases unmatched.

V and J are TRBV20-1 and TRBJ1-1; TRBD1 might be the D (6 bases). Trimming took 6 bases from V and 0 from J, leaving 14 bases between them. CDR3 size: 14 residues. The germline gives CDR1 DFQATT, CDR2 SNEGSKA (reference sequence). The CDR3, as DNA: TGCAGTGCAAAGCGGGGACAAATGAACACTGAAGCTTTCTTT. Translating gives CSAKRGQMNTEAFF.

The V and J genes are TRBV4-2 and TRBJ2-2; the match to TRBD2 covers 10 bases. V was pared by 1 base and J by 4 bases, with 3 bases of the junction left unmatched. The CDR3 is 16 residues long. Germline V gene data show CDR1 as LGHNA and CDR2 as YNFKEQ. In nucleotides, the CDR3 is TGTGCCAGCAGCCAAGGAATAGCGGGAGGCACCGGGGAGCTGTTTTTT. As protein: CASSQGIAGGTGELFF.

The chain carries TRBV4-1 and TRBJ2-1; D might be TRBD2 (8 bases). From germline, CDR1 is MGHRA and CDR2 YSYEKL. CDR3 length: 15 amino acids. Trimming removed 1 base from V and 9 bases from J, with 16 bases in between. CDR3 protein: CASSQAGGLVSEQFF. In nucleotides, the CDR3 is TGCGCCAGCAGCCAAGCAGGGGGACTAGTCAGTGAGCAGTTCTTC.

J is TRBJ2-3 and V is TRBV2; the match to TRBD2 covers 9 bases. Per germline, CDR1 SNHLY and CDR2 FYNNEI. The CDR3 is 15 amino acids. Trimming took 6 bases from V and 0 from J; bases not matched to a gene: 4. The CDR3 region is CASRVLAGSTDTQYF. As DNA, the CDR3 is TGTGCCAGCAGGGTACTAGCGGGCAGCACAGATACGCAGTATTTT.

The chain combines TRBV19 with TRBJ2-5; D is unresolved. The CDR3 consists of 13 residues. The germline V and J ends were trimmed by 0 bases and 5 bases, with 7 bases remaining between them. Germline V gene sequence: CDR1 LNHDA, CDR2 SQIVND (reference sequence). CDR3 protein: CASSIDGRETQYF. CDR3 nucleotide sequence: TGTGCCAGTAGTATAGATGGGCGGGAGACCCAGTACTTC.

The J gene is TRBJ2-1, the V gene TRBV29-1, with 7 bases identical to TRBD1. The CDR3 contains 14 residues. Trimming at V came to 6 bases and at J to 5 bases, leaving 10 bases not matched to a gene. Per germline, CDR1 SQVTM and CDR2 ANQGSEA. The CDR3 reads CSVRVPTGNNEQFF. The CDR3 nucleotides read TGCAGCGTGAGGGTGCCGACAGGGAACAATGAGCAGTTCTTC.

The V and J genes are TRBV6-5 and TRBJ1-1; D not certain. The CDR3 is made up of 14 amino acids. With 3 bases removed from V and 7 bases from J, the gap between germline ends came to 15 bases. Germline CDR1 is MNHEY and CDR2 is SVGAGI. CDR3 in DNA: TGTGCCAGCAGTTATTCGGGTGGAATGCTTGAAGCTTTCTTT. Translated: CASSYSGGMLEAFF.

For the CDR3, the DNA is TGCAGTGCTAGCCAGGGGGTATCGCACGAGCAGTACTTC. Translation: CSASQGVSHEQYF. The V gene is TRBV20-1, the J gene TRBJ2-7; 7 positions match TRBD1. The CDR3 spans 13 residues. CDR1 DFQATT and CDR2 SNEGSKA come from the germline V gene (reference sequence). Trimming cost V 3 bases and J 5 bases; bases outside gene matches: 7.

The gene calls are TRBV18 and TRBJ2-2, with 11 bases lining up with TRBD2. Germline CDR1 and CDR2: KGHSH and LQKENI. J was trimmed by 4 bases and V by 4 bases; bases with no gene match: 5. The CDR3 contains 16 residues. This CDR3 is CASSQAGTSGTGELFF. In nucleotides, the CDR3 is TGTGCCAGCTCACAAGCCGGGACTAGCGGCACCGGGGAGCTGTTTTTT.

The V gene is TRBV7-3, the J gene TRBJ2-2; D unclear. The CDR3 has 12 amino acids. Germline V gene data show CDR1 as SGHTA and CDR2 as FQGTGA. The ends were cut back, 4 bases at V and 7 bases at J, with 7 bases in the middle. DNA for the CDR3: TGTGCCAGCAGCTCCGGCGTCGGGGAGCTGTTTTTT. Its translation: CASSSGVGELFF.

The chain is built from TRBV14 and TRBJ1-3; no clear D gene. V shed 0 bases and J shed 4 bases, with 7 bases lying between them. The CDR3 is 14 residues long. The germline CDR1 and CDR2 sequences are SGHDN and FVKESK. In nucleotides, the CDR3 is TGTGCCAGCAGCCAAGATTATCACGGAAACACCATATATTTT. This gives the protein CASSQDYHGNTIYF.

The genes are TRBV20-1 and TRBJ2-2; D is possibly TRBD2 (6 bases). The CDR3 contains 16 residues. Trimming pared 1 base from V and 5 bases from J, leaving 17 bases between. The germline V gene encodes CDR1 DFQATT and CDR2 SNEGSKA (reference sequence). The CDR3 DNA sequence: TGCAGTGCTAGAGTTGCGGGAAGCGGAGTAACCGGGGAGCTGTTTTTT. Translated, it gives CSARVAGSGVTGELFF.

As DNA, the CDR3 is TGCGCCAGCAGTCAACCGGGACGGCTGTGGGGCTACACCTTC. It codes for CASSQPGRLWGYTF. The V call is TRBV23-1, the J call TRBJ1-2; tentative D call: TRBD1 (5 bases). TRBV23-1 is filed as an ORF, its function uncertain. V was shortened by 2 bases and J by 8 bases, with 15 bases between the two germline ends. The CDR3 covers 14 residues.

This chain uses TRBV6-2 or TRBV6-3 with TRBJ2-1; no definite D call. Trimming took 7 bases from V and 4 from J, leaving 5 bases between them. CDR1 MNHEY and CDR2 SVGEGT come from the germline V gene. This CDR3 has 11 amino acids. Written as DNA, the CDR3 is TGTGCCAGCAAGGTATACAATGAGCAGTTCTTC. It specifies CASKVYNEQFF.